One sample yielded the 4 T cell receptor beta chains listed below, sequenced in a study of blood T cell repertoires in COVID-19. Method: immunoSEQ multiplex PCR; TCRdb's copy keeps in-frame clones and lacks some. The sample has a few hundred thousand clones, approximately 85% seen once. Sequenced: PBMCs or T cells enriched from blood (not recorded which). These receptors all come from a woman in her twenties or thirties who had recovered from COVID-19.

This chain connects TRBV5-1 to TRBJ2-3; possible D gene TRBD2, 5 bases. The germline V gene has CDR1 SGHRS and CDR2 YFSETQ. The CDR3 runs 14 residues. V lost 10 bases to trimming and J lost 0 bases, with 15 bases between them. CDR3 loop: CAAKGGPSTDTQYF. In nucleotides, the CDR3 is TGCGCCGCCAAGGGCGGGCCCAGCACAGATACGCAGTATTTT. Full variable domain (outside the CDR3, taken from reference TRBV5-1 and TRBJ2-3): KAGVTQTPRYLIKTRGQQVTLSCSPISGHRSVSWYQQTPGQGLQFLFEYFSETQRNKGNFPGRFSGRQFSNSRSEMNVSTLELGDSALYLCAAKGGPSTDTQYFGPGTRLTVL.

The V gene is TRBV27, the J gene TRBJ1-2; TRBD1 is a possible D gene (6 bases). The CDR3 loop spans 15 amino acids. From germline, CDR1 is MNHEY and CDR2 SMNVEV (reference sequence). Trimming removed 6 bases from V and 4 bases from J, with 18 bases in between. The CDR3 nucleotides are TGTGCCAGCAGGCCTCAGCCGGACAGACCCTATGGCTACACCTTC. This encodes CASRPQPDRPYGYTF.

The V and J genes are TRBV10-3 and TRBJ1-5; D may be TRBD1 (6 bases). The CDR3 has 14 residues. V lost 0 bases and J lost 4, with 7 bases in between. Germline V gene lookup returns CDR1 ENHRY and CDR2 SYGVKD. CDR3 amino acids: CAISESDRNQPQHF. The CDR3 coding sequence is TGTGCCATCAGTGAGTCGGACAGAAATCAGCCCCAGCATTTT.

The V call is TRBV11-2, the J call TRBJ1-5; 7 bases are shared with TRBD1. Trimming removed 5 bases from V and 2 bases from J; junction bases left unmatched: 6. Germline CDR1 is SGHAT and CDR2 is FQNNGV. There are 15 residues in the CDR3. The CDR3 DNA is TGTGCCAGCAGCCCCCAGGGGGTCGGCAATCAGCCCCAGCATTTT. This encodes CASSPQGVGNQPQHF.